Shown below are 3 T cell receptor beta chains from a single sample sequenced in a study of T cell responses to AZD1222 COVID-19 vaccine. Data came from immunoSEQ multiplex PCR; TCRdb stores just in-frame clones and leaves some out. The repertoire holds about 94,000 clones, with roughly 90% as singletons. This specimen consisted of peripheral blood, obtained 28 days after the second AZD1222 dose. These receptors were obtained from an adult who received the AZD1222 COVID-19 vaccine.

The chain has TRBV6-5 and TRBJ2-1, with TRBD2 matching over 9 bases. This CDR3 contains 15 residues. CDR1 and CDR2 from the germline V gene are MNHEY and SVGAGI. The trim removed 7 bases at V and 8 bases at J, leaving 12 bases unmatched. CDR3 DNA: TGTGCCAGCATGTCGAGGGGCGGGAGGGTCGATGAGCAGTTCTTC. It yields the protein CASMSRGGRVDEQFF.

A few counts support this clone. The chain uses TRBV10-2 and TRBJ2-7; D is unclear. CDR3 length: 14 amino acids. Germline lookup yields CDR1 WSHSY and CDR2 SAAADI. Trimming removed 4 bases from V and 2 bases from J, with 12 bases in between. The DNA of the CDR3 is TGCGCCAGCAGTGTTCTTCTCCAAACCTACGAGCAGTACTTC. Translated: CASSVLLQTYEQYF.

The rearrangement uses TRBV6-5 and TRBJ1-2; possibly TRBD1 for D (5 bases). The ends were cut back, 2 bases at V and 5 bases at J, with 12 bases in the middle. CDR1 and CDR2 (germline): MNHEY, SVGAGI. CDR3 length equals 14 residues. CDR3 amino acids: CASSYRDGLYGYTF. CDR3 sequence (DNA): TGTGCCAGCAGTTACAGGGACGGGTTGTATGGCTACACCTTC.